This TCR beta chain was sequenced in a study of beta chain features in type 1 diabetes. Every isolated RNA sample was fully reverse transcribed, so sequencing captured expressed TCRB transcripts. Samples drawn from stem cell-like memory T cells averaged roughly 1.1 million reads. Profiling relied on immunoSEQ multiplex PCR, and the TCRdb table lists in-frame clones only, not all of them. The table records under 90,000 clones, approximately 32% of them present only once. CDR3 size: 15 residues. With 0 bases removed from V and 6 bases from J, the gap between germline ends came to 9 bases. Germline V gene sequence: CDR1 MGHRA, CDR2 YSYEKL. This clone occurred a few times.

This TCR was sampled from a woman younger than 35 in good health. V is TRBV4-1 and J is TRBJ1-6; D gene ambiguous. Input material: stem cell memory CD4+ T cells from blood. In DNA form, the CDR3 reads TGCGCCAGCAGCCAAGATCATGCGCGTAATTCACCCCTCCACTTT. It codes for CASSQDHARNSPLHF.